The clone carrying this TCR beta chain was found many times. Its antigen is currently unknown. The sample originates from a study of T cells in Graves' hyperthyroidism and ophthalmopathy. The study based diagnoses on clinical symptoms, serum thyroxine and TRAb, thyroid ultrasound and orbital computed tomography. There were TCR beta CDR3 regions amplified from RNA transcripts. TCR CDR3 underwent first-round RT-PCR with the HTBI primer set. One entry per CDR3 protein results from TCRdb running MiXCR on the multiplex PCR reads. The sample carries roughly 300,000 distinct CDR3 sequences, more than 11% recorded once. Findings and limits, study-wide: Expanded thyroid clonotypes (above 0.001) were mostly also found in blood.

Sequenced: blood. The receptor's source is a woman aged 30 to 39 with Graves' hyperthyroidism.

CDR3 in amino acids: CASSFTGLAIKNIQYF. CDR3 bases: TGTGCCAGCAGCTTTACAGGACTGGCCATCAAAAACATTCAGTACTTC. The rearrangement uses TRBV12-3 or TRBV12-4 and TRBJ2-4, with D perhaps matching TRBD1 or TRBD2 (5 bases each). This CDR3 spans 16 amino acids. Trimming cost V 6 bases and J 3 bases, with 18 bases left between them.